This T cell receptor (beta chain) was identified in a study of blood T cells in healthy people across ages. This clonotype was seen more than once but under ten times. Trimming took 3 bases from V and 5 from J, leaving 10 bases between them. Germline CDR1 DFQATT, CDR2 SNEGSKA (reference sequence). This CDR3 has 12 residues. Alongside a J-beta primer mix, a sample-barcoded 5' primer served in a second PCR lasting roughly 6 to 11 cycles. The authors tagged each cDNA molecule using a template-switch adaptor with 12 random nucleotides. TCRdb recomputed calls from the 5' RACE reads with MiXCR, one row per CDR3 protein. The sample holds around 940,000 distinct CDR3 sequences, just over 50% seen once.

The rearrangement uses TRBV20-1 and TRBJ2-5, with D hard to call. The sequenced material came from blood. This TCR was sampled from a woman aged 55-75 years in good health. CDR3 coding DNA: TGCAGTGCTAGCCTCGCCGGGGAGACCCAGTACTTC. This gives the protein CSASLAGETQYF.